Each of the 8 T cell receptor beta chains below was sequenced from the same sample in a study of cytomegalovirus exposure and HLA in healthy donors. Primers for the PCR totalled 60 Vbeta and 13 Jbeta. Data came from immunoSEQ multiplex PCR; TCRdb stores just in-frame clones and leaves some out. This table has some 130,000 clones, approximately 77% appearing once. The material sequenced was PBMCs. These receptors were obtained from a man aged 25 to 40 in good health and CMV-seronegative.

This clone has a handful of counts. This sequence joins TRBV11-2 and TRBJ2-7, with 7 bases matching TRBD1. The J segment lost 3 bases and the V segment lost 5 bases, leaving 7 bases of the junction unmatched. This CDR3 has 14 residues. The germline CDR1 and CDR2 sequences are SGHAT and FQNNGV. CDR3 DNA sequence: TGTGCCAGCAGCCGACCAACAGGGGTCTACGAGCAGTACTTC. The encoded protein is CASSRPTGVYEQYF.

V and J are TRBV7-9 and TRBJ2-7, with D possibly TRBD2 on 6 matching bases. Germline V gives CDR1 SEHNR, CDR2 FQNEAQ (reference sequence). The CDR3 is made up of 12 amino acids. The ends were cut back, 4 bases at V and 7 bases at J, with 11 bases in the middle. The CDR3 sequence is CASSSLAEEQYF. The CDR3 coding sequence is TGTGCCAGCAGCTCACTAGCCGAGGAGCAGTACTTC.

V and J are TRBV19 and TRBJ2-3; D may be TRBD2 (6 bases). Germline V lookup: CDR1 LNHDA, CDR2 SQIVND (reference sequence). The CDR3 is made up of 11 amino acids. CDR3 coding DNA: TGTGGTAGCGGATACACAGATACGCAGTATTTT. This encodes CGSGYTDTQYF.

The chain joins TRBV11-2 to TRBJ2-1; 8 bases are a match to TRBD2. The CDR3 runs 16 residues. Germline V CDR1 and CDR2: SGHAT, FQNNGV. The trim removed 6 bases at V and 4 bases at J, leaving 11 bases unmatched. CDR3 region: CASRPRGGGAYNEQFF. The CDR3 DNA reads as TGTGCCAGCAGACCCCGGGGGGGAGGGGCTTACAATGAGCAGTTCTTC.

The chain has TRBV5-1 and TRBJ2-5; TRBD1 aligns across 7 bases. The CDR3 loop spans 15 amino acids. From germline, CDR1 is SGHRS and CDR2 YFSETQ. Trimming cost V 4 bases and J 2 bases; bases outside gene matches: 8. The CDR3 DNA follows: TGCGCCAGCAGCCCTGGGGACAGCTCTCAAGAGACCCAGTACTTC. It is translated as CASSPGDSSQETQYF.

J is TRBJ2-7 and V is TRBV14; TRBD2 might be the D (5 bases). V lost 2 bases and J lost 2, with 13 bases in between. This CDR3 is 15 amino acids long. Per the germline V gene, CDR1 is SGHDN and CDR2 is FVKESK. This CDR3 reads CASSQLGSYAYEQYF. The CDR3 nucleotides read TGTGCCAGCAGCCAATTAGGGAGTTATGCCTACGAGCAGTACTTC.

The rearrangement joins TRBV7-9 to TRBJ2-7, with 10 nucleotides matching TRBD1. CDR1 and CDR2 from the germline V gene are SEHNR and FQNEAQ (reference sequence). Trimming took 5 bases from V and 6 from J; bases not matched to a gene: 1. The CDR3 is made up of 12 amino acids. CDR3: CASSRDRGEQYF. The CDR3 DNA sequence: TGTGCCAGCAGCCGGGACAGGGGCGAGCAGTACTTC.

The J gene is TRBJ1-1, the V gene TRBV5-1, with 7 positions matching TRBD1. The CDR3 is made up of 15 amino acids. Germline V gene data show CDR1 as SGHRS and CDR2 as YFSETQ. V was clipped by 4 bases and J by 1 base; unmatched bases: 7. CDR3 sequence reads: CASSPVTGENTEAFF. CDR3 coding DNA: TGCGCCAGCAGCCCTGTAACAGGGGAGAACACTGAAGCTTTCTTT.